The clone carrying this T cell receptor beta chain was observed once. Antigen unknown. With 7 bases removed from V and 4 bases from J, the gap between germline ends came to 16 bases. CDR1 and CDR2 (germline): SEHNR, FQNEAQ (reference sequence). The CDR3 has 14 amino acids. This specimen belongs to a study of cytomegalovirus exposure and HLA in healthy donors. Overall study findings and caveats: TCR beta V- and J-gene trimming was later associated with a missense DCLRE1C variant. Reportedly, diagnosis of cytomegalovirus status by the classifier showed high specificity and sensitivity. Productive rates of about 90% or about 30% were seen for most TCR beta V segments in an earlier analysis.

The PCR had 60 Vbeta and 13 Jbeta primers. Clones were read by immunoSEQ multiplex PCR, and TCRdb kept only the in-frame ones, dropping some. In the table there are some 200,000 clones, 70% to 80% of which are singletons. Sequenced input: PBMCs. The chain has TRBV7-9 and TRBJ1-2; D gene unclear. This sequence originates from a man aged 40-55 years in good health and CMV-seronegative. Written as DNA, the CDR3 is TGTGCCAGCACCCGAGGAAGGAGCGGCTATGGCTACACCTTC. Translated: CASTRGRSGYGYTF.